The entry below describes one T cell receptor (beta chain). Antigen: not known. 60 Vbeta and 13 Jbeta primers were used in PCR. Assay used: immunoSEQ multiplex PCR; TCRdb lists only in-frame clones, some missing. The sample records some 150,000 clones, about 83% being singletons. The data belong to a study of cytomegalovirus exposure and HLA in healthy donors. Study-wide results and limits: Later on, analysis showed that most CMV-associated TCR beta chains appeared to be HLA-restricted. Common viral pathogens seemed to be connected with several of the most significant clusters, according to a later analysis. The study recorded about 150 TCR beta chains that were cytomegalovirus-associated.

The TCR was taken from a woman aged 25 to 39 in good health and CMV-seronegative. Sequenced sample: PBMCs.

CDR3 protein: CASSRGTSGQETQYF. The CDR3, as DNA: TGTGCCAGCAGCCGGGGGACTAGCGGGCAAGAGACCCAGTACTTC. This rearrangement joins TRBV14 to TRBJ2-5, with TRBD2 identical over 12 bases. Trimming removed 4 bases from V and 2 bases from J; junction bases left unmatched: 2. Germline CDR1 is SGHDN and CDR2 is FVKESK. CDR3 length: 15 residues.